The 10 T cell receptor beta chains in this list originate from one sample, sequenced in a study of CD8 T cells in ankylosing spondylitis. General study findings and limits: Apparently characteristic of ankylosing spondylitis blood was a TCR beta motif (about 8 highly homologous variants).

A single record per CDR3 protein comes from TCRdb applying MiXCR to the 5' RACE reads. The sample lists 700,000 to 1,000,000 distinct CDR3 sequences; 12% were seen once. For these receptors, no antigen is known. The material sequenced was blood, either unsorted or a sorted T cell fraction (not recorded which). The receptors shown here come from a male donor with ankylosing spondylitis.

This clonotype was observed a handful of times. The chain recombines TRBV5-6 with TRBJ2-1; D is tentatively TRBD1 or TRBD2 (6 bases each). The germline V and J ends were trimmed by 0 bases and 1 base, with 14 bases remaining between them. Per the germline V gene, CDR1 is SGHDT and CDR2 is YYEEEE. This CDR3 comprises 17 residues. Here the CDR3 DNA reads TGTGCCAGCAGCTTGGCCGGTGGGGGGCGGTCCTACAATGAGCAGTTCTTC. Protein sequence: CASSLAGGGRSYNEQFF.

This clonotype was found a few times. The J gene is TRBJ1-5, the V gene TRBV7-2; D possibly corresponds to TRBD1 (5 bases). The germline CDR1 and CDR2 sequences are SGHTA and FQGNSA. The CDR3 covers 14 residues. V was clipped by 1 base and J by 7 bases, with 11 bases between them. In DNA, the CDR3 is TGTGCCAGCAGCTTAGGAAGTAGGGACCAGCCCCAGCATTTT. It is translated as CASSLGSRDQPQHF.

This clonotype appeared a few times. This chain joins TRBV18 and TRBJ2-1, with 8 bases aligning to TRBD2. Germline loops: CDR1 KGHSH, CDR2 LQKENI. The CDR3 is 15 amino acids. The V and J ends lost 4 bases and 4 bases, in that order; junction bases with no gene match: 6. The CDR3 nucleotides read TGTGCCAGCTCACGAATTACTAGCGGTTACAATGAGCAGTTCTTC. Encoded protein: CASSRITSGYNEQFF.

The rearrangement links TRBV29-1 to TRBJ1-5; 8 nucleotides agree with TRBD1. Germline V lookup: CDR1 SQVTM, CDR2 ANQGSEA. The CDR3 is made up of 16 amino acids. Here the CDR3 DNA reads TGCAGTGTGGGCCAGGGGGCTTCGGATAACAATCAGCCCCAGCATTTT. Protein: CSVGQGASDNNQPQHF.

In its sample, this clonotype was seen a few times. The chain recombines TRBV7-2 with TRBJ2-1; 7 nucleotides align to TRBD2. V trimming: 2 bases; J trimming: 4 bases; junction bases outside the gene matches: 11. The CDR3 has 17 amino acids. CDR1 is SGHTA, CDR2 FQGNSA, per germline. The CDR3 spells CASSLRPFLADYNEQFF. In nucleotides, the CDR3 is TGTGCCAGCAGCTTACGGCCCTTTCTAGCGGATTACAATGAGCAGTTCTTC.

There are a few counts of this clonotype. This sequence joins TRBV12-3 or TRBV12-4 and TRBJ2-1; D gene unclear. V lost 1 base and J 13 bases, leaving 11 bases between the germline ends. The CDR3 length is 12 residues. The CDR3 loop is CASSLGSRPQFF. The CDR3 DNA follows: TGTGCCAGCAGTTTAGGGTCCAGGCCCCAGTTCTTC.

This clonotype showed up just a few times. This rearrangement joins TRBV12-3 or TRBV12-4 to TRBJ1-5; TRBD1 is a possible D gene (6 bases). Trimming pared 6 bases from V and 6 bases from J, leaving 12 bases between. The CDR3 sequence is 13 residues long. The CDR3 region is CASRREGGQPQHF. CDR3 nucleotides: TGTGCCAGCAGGCGGGAGGGGGGTCAGCCCCAGCATTTT.

Only one count was recorded for this clonotype. The V gene is TRBV4-3, the J gene TRBJ2-2; 7 bases map to TRBD2. Trimming removed 0 bases from V and 9 bases from J; junction bases left unmatched: 7. This CDR3 region has 15 residues. Germline CDR1 is LGHNA and CDR2 is YSLEER. CDR3 nucleotide sequence: TGCGCCAGCAGCCAAGATATCAGCGGGATCCGGGAGCTGTTTTTT. Protein: CASSQDISGIRELFF.

The chain recombines TRBV2 with TRBJ2-1, with D possibly matching TRBD2 (5 bases). CDR1 is SNHLY, CDR2 FYNNEI, per germline. V lost 4 bases and J lost 3, with 13 bases in between. The CDR3 loop spans 15 amino acids. CDR3 sequence reads: CASSALSGGYNEQFF. The CDR3 DNA sequence: TGTGCCAGCAGTGCCCTAAGCGGTGGCTACAATGAGCAGTTCTTC.

This clonotype was observed at least ten times. This chain links TRBV29-1 with TRBJ2-3; the match to TRBD1 covers 7 bases. Per the germline V gene, CDR1 is SQVTM and CDR2 is ANQGSEA. This CDR3 is 14 amino acids long. Trimming took 4 bases from V and 4 from J; bases not matched to a gene: 8. The CDR3 sequence: CSVAIQGISDTQYF. The CDR3 region has the DNA TGCAGCGTTGCAATACAGGGGATTTCAGATACGCAGTATTTT.